This T cell receptor beta chain was recovered during a study of T cell changes during pregnancy in multiple sclerosis. TCRdb keeps only in-frame clones here, not all; method: immunoSEQ multiplex PCR. Of approximately 28,000 clones in the sample, approximately 81% were seen once. V shed 6 bases and J shed 1 base, with 19 bases lying between them. Germline CDR1 is SGHKS and CDR2 is YYEKEE (reference sequence). CDR3 length: 17 amino acids. The gene calls are TRBV5-5 and TRBJ2-2; a possible D gene is TRBD1 (6 bases). The TCR was taken from a female donor with multiple sclerosis, enrolled in a pregnancy study. Sequenced here: CD8+ T cells from peripheral blood mononuclear cells, sampled after pregnancy. DNA for the CDR3: TGTGCCAGCACCTCGAGCGGCAGGGGCCTGAACACCGGGGAGCTGTTTTTT. Translated: CASTSSGRGLNTGELFF.